A single sample gave rise to the 2 T cell receptor beta chains below, sequenced in a study of blood T cell repertoires in COVID-19. Sequencing used immunoSEQ multiplex PCR; TCRdb keeps in-frame clones, though not all of them. The data show hundreds of thousands of clones, about 85% seen once. Sequenced: peripheral blood. The receptors here all came from a man between 18 and 35 years old with active or convalescent COVID-19.

Worth noting for this clone: At one end the junction does not follow the germline gene, possibly because of a read error. CDR3 bases: TGTGCCAGCAGCTTTGACAGGGGAGCCGTCTTT. Translated, it gives CASSFDRGAVF. The chain is built from TRBV7-9 and TRBJ1-1; the match to TRBD1 covers 8 bases. The CDR3 loop spans 11 amino acids. Germline V gene lookup returns CDR1 SEHNR and CDR2 FQNEAQ (reference sequence).

The chain links TRBV28 to TRBJ1-2; unclear D gene. V gave up 7 bases and J gave up 1 base, with 7 bases separating them. The V gene's germline CDR1 is MDHEN and CDR2 SYDVKM. This CDR3 comprises 12 residues. The CDR3 is CASTTGNYGYTF. The CDR3 nucleotides read TGTGCCAGCACGACGGGTAACTATGGCTACACCTTC.